This T cell receptor beta chain was documented in a study of T cells in Graves' hyperthyroidism and ophthalmopathy. CDR1 and CDR2 from the germline V gene are MGHRA and YSYEKL. This CDR3 comprises 14 residues. The V gene lost 0 bases and the J gene lost 10 bases, with 13 bases spanning the gap. This clonotype was seen a few times. Amplified regions were TCR beta CDR3 sequences from RNA transcripts. The TCR CDR3 first-round RT-PCR relied on the HTBI primer set. Each CDR3 protein gets one entry after TCRdb re-called the multiplex PCR reads with MiXCR. The data contain about 590,000 distinct CDR3 sequences, approximately 14% of them singletons.

The TCR comes from a woman aged 30 to 39 with Graves' hyperthyroidism. V is TRBV4-1 and J is TRBJ2-1; no firm D call. What was sequenced was blood. Here the CDR3 reads CASSQDQLAPEQFF. The CDR3 DNA sequence: TGCGCCAGCAGCCAAGATCAGTTGGCACCAGAGCAGTTCTTC.